Each of the 32 T cell receptor beta chains below was sequenced from the same sample in a study of regulatory T cells in long-lasting Graves disease. Time point described: persistent/refractory GD, antithyroid drugs over 5 years with positive TRAb. PBMC RNA was the source of the TCR library. The authors built TCR beta libraries using iRepertoire HTBI primers and Arm-PCR of CDR3 regions. Using its own MiXCR run on the multiplex PCR reads, TCRdb lists one record per CDR3 protein. The top ten hold 25% to 30% of the sample, which has 350,000 to 450,000 distinct CDR3 sequences, roughly 20% seen once. Sequences were derived from peripheral blood mononuclear cells (PBMCs), sampled when the disease was refractory, from a patient treated with antithyroid drugs. The receptor set was obtained from a woman in her thirties or forties with Graves disease.

The chain couples TRBV11-2 to TRBJ2-6, with D unclear. Germline CDR1 is SGHAT and CDR2 is FQNNGV. This CDR3 comprises 16 residues. V dropped 3 bases and J dropped 0 bases, with 9 bases sitting between them. CDR3 loop: CASSLFGPSGANVLTF. CDR3 bases: TGTGCCAGCAGCTTGTTCGGCCCCTCTGGGGCCAACGTCCTGACTTTC.

Many counts were recorded for this clonotype. The V call is TRBV20-1, the J call TRBJ2-7, with 8 positions matching TRBD1. The junction had 5 bases not matched to a gene; V was cut back by 2 bases and J by 5 bases. Germline CDR1 reads DFQATT; CDR2 reads SNEGSKA (reference sequence). The CDR3 totals 13 residues. The CDR3 region is CSARSWTGNEQYF. CDR3 in DNA: TGCAGTGCTAGATCGTGGACAGGGAACGAGCAGTACTTC.

On this clonotype itself: A much larger clone differs by one base, so this may be a read error. The chain couples TRBV7-3 to TRBJ2-6; D unclear. V was trimmed by 2 bases and J by 6 bases, leaving 5 bases between them. The CDR3 extends over 13 amino acids. Germline values: CDR1 SGHTA, CDR2 FQGTGA. CDR3 loop: CASSLPVANVLTF. The CDR3 bases are TGTGCCAGCAGCTTACCTGTGGCCAACGTCCTGACTTTC.

This chain uses TRBV20-1 with TRBJ2-2; 10 bases agree with TRBD2. With V trimmed by 6 bases and J by 5 bases, 6 bases remained unmatched. Germline CDR1 is DFQATT and CDR2 is SNEGSKA (reference sequence). The length of the CDR3 is 14 residues. CDR3 sequence reads: CSAPSGSSTGELFF. DNA for the CDR3: TGCAGTGCCCCTAGCGGGAGTTCTACCGGGGAGCTGTTTTTT.

This clonotype was observed at least ten times. The J gene is TRBJ1-4, the V gene TRBV28; tentative D call: TRBD1 (5 bases). The ends were cut back, 6 bases at V and 7 bases at J, with 15 bases in the middle. In germline, CDR1 is MDHEN, CDR2 SYDVKM. The CDR3 extends over 14 amino acids. The CDR3 DNA follows: TGTGCCAGCAGGAGACAGCGTCCTTTTGAAAAACTGTTTTTT. This translates into CASRRQRPFEKLFF. The full variable domain, rest sourced from reference TRBV28 and TRBJ1-4, is DVKVTQSSRYLVKRTGEKVFLECVQDMDHENMFWYRQDPGLGLRLIYFSYDVKMKEKGDIPEGYSVSREKKERFSLILESASTNQTSMYLCASRRQRPFEKLFFGSGTQLSVL.

On this clonotype itself: A much larger clone differs from this one at a single base, so this may be a read error. The CDR3 here is CASSSTSGGPGEQYF. In nucleotides, the CDR3 is TGCGCCAGCAGCTCCACCTCTGGGGGTCCCGGCGAGCAGTACTTC. The V and J genes are TRBV5-1 and TRBJ2-7; D might be TRBD1 or TRBD2, each matching 5 bases. From germline, CDR1 is SGHRS and CDR2 YFSETQ. This CDR3 region has 15 residues. Trimming cost V 3 bases and J 6 bases, with 19 bases left between them.

Ten or more counts support this clonotype. The chain couples TRBV10-3 to TRBJ2-5; D is unresolved. The length of the CDR3 is 14 residues. Germline loops: CDR1 ENHRY, CDR2 SYGVKD. The V end was cut by 8 bases, the J end by 3 bases, with 16 bases between. CDR3 region: CAISSPTVKETQYF. The CDR3 bases are TGTGCCATCTCCTCCCCGACCGTAAAAGAGACCCAGTACTTC.

In its sample, this clonotype was seen a few times. One end of the junction fails to match germline, which may point to a read error. The chain has TRBV28 and TRBJ2-2, with D uncertain. This CDR3 spans 18 amino acids. The germline gives CDR1 MDHEN, CDR2 SYDVKM. Here the CDR3 reads CAGSLFSLRTSLTGELFF. The CDR3 DNA sequence: TGTGCCGGCAGTTTATTTTCATTGCGAACCTCCTTAACCGGGGAGCTGTTTTTT.

This clonotype was recorded many times. This chain links TRBV29-1 with TRBJ1-1, with D perhaps matching TRBD1 (6 bases). V lost 2 bases to trimming and J lost 12 bases, with 10 bases between them. CDR3 size: 10 residues. Germline V gene sequence: CDR1 SQVTM, CDR2 ANQGSEA. CDR3 amino acids: CSVERDTPFF. Written as DNA, the CDR3 is TGCAGCGTTGAAAGGGACACCCCTTTCTTT. Filled out from reference TRBV29-1 and TRBJ1-1, the complete variable domain reads SAVISQKPSRDICQRGTSLTIQCQVDSQVTMMFWYRQQPGQSLTLIATANQGSEATYESGFVIDKFPISRPNLTFSTLTVSNMSPEDSSIYLCSVERDTPFFGQGTRLTVV.

About this clonotype: A much larger clone lies a single base off, so this may be a read error. The chain employs TRBV28 and TRBJ1-2, with D perhaps matching TRBD1 (6 bases). The V gene's germline CDR1 is MDHEN and CDR2 SYDVKM. CDR3 length: 15 residues. DNA for the CDR3: TGTGCCAGCAGTCACCAGGGGAGGGGACAATATGGCCACACCTTC. Its translation: CASSHQGRGQYGHTF.

The genes are TRBV9 and TRBJ2-1, with 7 nucleotides matching TRBD1. CDR3 size: 14 residues. Per germline, CDR1 SGDLS and CDR2 YYNGEE. V was clipped by 0 bases and J by 6 bases; unmatched bases: 3. CDR3 loop: CASSVADRVNEQFF. The CDR3, as DNA: TGTGCCAGCAGCGTAGCTGACAGGGTCAATGAGCAGTTCTTC.

The table lists this clonotype with a few counts. The J gene is TRBJ2-5, the V gene TRBV19; tentatively, D is TRBD2 (5 bases). Germline CDR1 and CDR2: LNHDA and SQIVND (reference sequence). The CDR3 length is 15 residues. Trimming removed 3 bases at V and 5 bases at J, with 16 bases between. Here the CDR3 reads CASSMRGQMVETQYF. The DNA for the CDR3 is TGTGCCAGTAGTATGAGAGGGCAAATGGTGGAGACCCAGTACTTC.

In its sample, this clonotype was seen many times. The chain links TRBV28 to TRBJ1-4, with a weak D call TRBD1 (6 bases). V was cut by 6 bases and J by 5 bases, with 19 bases left in between. Germline V lookup: CDR1 MDHEN, CDR2 SYDVKM. The CDR3 spans 16 residues. The CDR3 DNA reads TGTGCCAGCAGCGGGTATTGGGACATAGGGAATGAAAAACTGTTTTTT. Its translation is CASSGYWDIGNEKLFF.

The chain links TRBV5-1 to TRBJ2-7; D not certain. Trimming shortened V by 4 bases and J by 3 bases, and 14 bases separated the two germline ends. This CDR3 contains 14 residues. The germline V gene encodes CDR1 SGHRS and CDR2 YFSETQ. In DNA form, the CDR3 reads TGCGCCAGCAGCCCCGCTAGTTCCGACTACGAGCAGTACTTC. Translated, it gives CASSPASSDYEQYF.

CDR3 nucleotides: TGTGCCAGCAGCTTATTTTGGCCAGTTGAGGTCTACACCGGGGAGCTGTTTTTT. It specifies CASSLFWPVEVYTGELFF. The chain combines TRBV7-2 with TRBJ2-2, with D unresolved. The CDR3 spans 18 residues. Trimming removed 2 bases at V and 3 bases at J, with 19 bases between. CDR1 and CDR2 (germline): SGHTA, FQGNSA. The complete variable domain, with remaining parts taken from reference TRBV7-2 and TRBJ2-2, reads GAGVSQSPSNKVTEKGKDVELRCDPISGHTALYWYRQSLGQGLEFLIYFQGNSAPDKSGLPSDRFSAERTGGSVSTLTIQRTQQEDSAVYLCASSLFWPVEVYTGELFFGEGSRLTVL.

There are a few counts of this clonotype. The chain uses TRBV5-4 and TRBJ2-2; 8 bases line up with TRBD1. This CDR3 is built from 15 residues. With V trimmed by 4 bases and J by 4 bases, 6 bases remained unmatched. CDR1 and CDR2 from the germline V gene are SGHNT and YYREEE (reference sequence). The CDR3 region is CASSIDRGFTGELFF. As DNA, the CDR3 is TGTGCCAGCAGCATTGACAGGGGATTCACCGGGGAGCTGTTTTTT.

The chain joins TRBV28 to TRBJ2-1; D ambiguous. The CDR3 length is 17 residues. With 2 bases removed from V and 3 bases from J, the gap between germline ends came to 17 bases. Per the germline V gene, CDR1 is MDHEN and CDR2 is SYDVKM. CDR3 amino acids: CASSLVFSGLIYNEQFF. CDR3 in DNA: TGTGCCAGCAGTTTAGTGTTCTCCGGGCTCATCTACAATGAGCAGTTCTTC. The full variable domain, with the rest looked up from reference TRBV28 and TRBJ2-1, is DVKVTQSSRYLVKRTGEKVFLECVQDMDHENMFWYRQDPGLGLRLIYFSYDVKMKEKGDIPEGYSVSREKKERFSLILESASTNQTSMYLCASSLVFSGLIYNEQFFGPGTRLTVL.

In its sample, this clonotype was seen a few times. The rearrangement joins TRBV6-1 to TRBJ2-2; 10 nucleotides align to TRBD2. The germline V gene encodes CDR1 MNHNS and CDR2 SASEGT. This CDR3 has 15 residues. The V gene end was trimmed by 5 bases and the J gene end by 3 bases; junction bases not matched to a gene: 3. In DNA form, the CDR3 reads TGTGCCAGCAGTAGCGGGAGGGTTTACACCGGGGAGCTGTTTTTT. Protein product: CASSSGRVYTGELFF.

V and J are TRBV5-1 and TRBJ2-2, with D possibly being TRBD1 (6 bases). The germline CDR1 and CDR2 sequences are SGHRS and YFSETQ. The CDR3 runs 14 residues. V dropped 4 bases and J dropped 8 bases, with 15 bases sitting between them. The chain's CDR3 is CASSVPGVKGELFF. The CDR3 DNA reads TGCGCCAGCAGCGTCCCAGGGGTAAAGGGGGAGCTGTTTTTT.

This clonotype showed up just a few times. The chain has TRBV6-1 and TRBJ2-1; TRBD2 aligns across 10 bases. CDR3 length equals 19 residues. Per germline, CDR1 MNHNS and CDR2 SASEGT. The V and J ends lost 3 bases and 9 bases, in that order; junction bases with no gene match: 20. CDR3: CASSEFLLSVLAGVGEQFF. For the CDR3, the DNA is TGTGCCAGCAGTGAGTTCTTACTATCTGTCCTAGCGGGAGTGGGTGAGCAGTTCTTC.

This clonotype was seen repeatedly, ten times or more. The gene calls are TRBV12-3 or TRBV12-4 and TRBJ2-7; 12 nucleotides line up with TRBD2. This CDR3 is 15 amino acids long. The trim removed 6 bases at V and 3 bases at J, leaving 6 bases unmatched. The CDR3 loop reads CASRTGTSGLYEQYF. The CDR3 DNA reads as TGTGCCAGCAGGACCGGGACTAGCGGGCTCTACGAGCAGTACTTC.

This clonotype came up many times. The chain uses TRBV6-1 and TRBJ1-4, with D unclear. The ends were cut back, 5 bases at V and 0 bases at J, with 7 bases in the middle. The CDR3 is 14 residues long. Per germline, CDR1 MNHNS and CDR2 SASEGT. DNA for the CDR3: TGTGCCAGCAGTCGAGGGTCAACTAATGAAAAACTGTTTTTT. It encodes CASSRGSTNEKLFF.

This clonotype appeared a few times. This chain links TRBV6-1 with TRBJ2-2; 12 bases fit TRBD2. From germline, CDR1 is MNHNS and CDR2 SASEGT. V lost 7 bases and J lost 8; bases outside the gene matches: 8. This CDR3 is 15 amino acids long. The chain's CDR3 is CASIRLAGEGGELFF. DNA for the CDR3: TGTGCCAGCATTAGACTAGCGGGAGAGGGGGGGGAGCTGTTTTTT.

The table lists this clonotype with a few counts. The genes are TRBV15 and TRBJ1-1; D is uncertain. Germline values: CDR1 LNHNV, CDR2 YYDKDF (reference sequence). The germline V and J ends were trimmed by 0 bases and 6 bases, with 8 bases remaining between them. The CDR3 is made up of 13 amino acids. The CDR3 loop is CATSREWRAEAFF. CDR3 in DNA: TGTGCCACCAGCAGAGAATGGAGAGCTGAAGCTTTCTTT.

This clonotype was observed many times. CDR3 sequence: CSAKPQWARGWNIQYF. CDR3 bases: TGCAGTGCCAAACCCCAATGGGCCAGGGGATGGAACATTCAGTACTTC. The rearrangement uses TRBV20-1 and TRBJ2-4; tentative D call: TRBD1 (6 bases). Germline CDR1 and CDR2: DFQATT and SNEGSKA (reference sequence). The CDR3 spans 16 residues. V lost 6 bases and J lost 7, with 25 bases in between.

Ten or more counts support this clonotype. V and J are TRBV28 and TRBJ1-5, with D perhaps TRBD1 (5 bases). The germline V gene has CDR1 MDHEN and CDR2 SYDVKM. The length of the CDR3 is 15 residues. Trimming took off 5 bases at V and 2 bases at J, with 13 bases between the two ends. As DNA, the CDR3 is TGTGCCAGCAGTGGGGCGGGTGGGGGCAATCAGCCCCAGCATTTT. Translated: CASSGAGGGNQPQHF.

The chain combines TRBV14 with TRBJ2-7, with D uncertain. CDR1 is SGHDN and CDR2 is FVKESK in the germline V gene. Trimming stripped 3 bases from V and 2 bases from J, with 8 bases between. The CDR3 runs to 13 residues. The DNA of the CDR3 is TGTGCCAGCAGCCAGTACAGCACCTACGAGCAGTACTTC. Encoded protein: CASSQYSTYEQYF.

This clonotype came up many times. This sequence joins TRBV28 and TRBJ1-2; D remains ambiguous. The germline CDR1 and CDR2 sequences are MDHEN and SYDVKM. This CDR3 is 11 amino acids long. With 3 bases removed from V and 4 bases from J, the gap between germline ends came to 3 bases. DNA for the CDR3: TGTGCCAGCAGTTTCCCCTATGGCTACACCTTC. Its protein is CASSFPYGYTF.

This clonotype was seen repeatedly, ten times or more. The rearrangement links TRBV6-5 to TRBJ2-1; possibly TRBD2 for D (5 bases). Germline loops: CDR1 MNHEY, CDR2 SVGAGI. The CDR3 totals 12 residues. With 0 bases removed from V and 15 bases from J, the gap between germline ends came to 12 bases. The CDR3: CASSYSRTGSFF. CDR3 nucleotides: TGTGCCAGCAGTTACTCCCGAACGGGATCGTTCTTC.

V is TRBV27 and J is TRBJ1-4, with 9 bases aligning to TRBD1. The germline V gene has CDR1 MNHEY and CDR2 SMNVEV (reference sequence). This CDR3 spans 13 amino acids. The V and J ends lost 2 bases and 8 bases, in that order; junction bases with no gene match: 0. CDR3 in amino acids: CASSLGTGEKLFF. For the CDR3, the DNA is TGTGCCAGCAGTTTAGGGACAGGGGAAAAACTGTTTTTT.

As concerns this clonotype: One end of the junction varies from germline; a read error may be responsible. V usage is TRBV6-1 and J usage is TRBJ2-7; 14 nucleotides line up with TRBD2. Germline assignment: CDR1 MNHNS and CDR2 SASEGT. The CDR3 spans 15 residues. Here the CDR3 DNA reads TGTGCCAGCAGACGACTAGCGGGAGGGTTCTACGAGCAGCACTTC. It codes for CASRRLAGGFYEQHF.

This clonotype showed up many times. V usage is TRBV28 and J usage is TRBJ1-5; 7 bases match TRBD1. Germline CDR1 reads MDHEN; CDR2 reads SYDVKM. The CDR3 loop spans 15 amino acids. V lost 7 bases to trimming and J lost 6 bases; unmatched junction nucleotides: 12. CDR3 DNA sequence: TGTGCCAGCACCGGCCTACAGGGGTTGGGTCAGCCCCAGCATTTT. Protein: CASTGLQGLGQPQHF.